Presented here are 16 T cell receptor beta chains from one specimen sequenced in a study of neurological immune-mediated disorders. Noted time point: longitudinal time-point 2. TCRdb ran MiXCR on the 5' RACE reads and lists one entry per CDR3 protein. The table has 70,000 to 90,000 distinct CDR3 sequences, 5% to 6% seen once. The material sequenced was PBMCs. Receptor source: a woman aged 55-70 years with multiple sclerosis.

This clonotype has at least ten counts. CDR3 loop: CASRQGVVSGANVLTF. CDR3 DNA: TGTGCCAGCAGACAGGGGGTCGTCTCTGGGGCCAACGTCCTGACTTTC. This rearrangement joins TRBV27 to TRBJ2-6, with TRBD1 identical over 8 bases. Germline V lookup: CDR1 MNHEY, CDR2 SMNVEV (reference sequence). This CDR3 comprises 16 residues. Trimming took 6 bases from V and 0 from J; bases not matched to a gene: 4. Looking up the rest from reference TRBV27 and TRBJ2-6 gives the full variable domain: EAQVTQNPRYLITVTGKKLTVTCSQNMNHEYMSWYRQDPGLGLRQIYYSMNVEVTDKGDVPEGYKVSRKEKRNFPLILESPSPNQTSLYFCASRQGVVSGANVLTFGAGSRLTVL.

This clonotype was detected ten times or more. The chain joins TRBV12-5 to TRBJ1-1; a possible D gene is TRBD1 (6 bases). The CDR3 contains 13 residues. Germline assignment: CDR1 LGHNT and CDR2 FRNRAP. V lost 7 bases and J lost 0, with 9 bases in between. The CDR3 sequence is CASARGLNTEAFF. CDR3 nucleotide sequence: TGTGCTAGTGCCAGGGGTCTGAACACTGAAGCTTTCTTT. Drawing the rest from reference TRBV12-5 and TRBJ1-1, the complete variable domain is DARVTQTPRHKVTEMGQEVTMRCQPILGHNTVFWYRQTMMQGLELLAYFRNRAPLDDSGMPKDRFSAEMPDATLATLKIQPSEPRDSAVYFCASARGLNTEAFFGQGTRLTVV.

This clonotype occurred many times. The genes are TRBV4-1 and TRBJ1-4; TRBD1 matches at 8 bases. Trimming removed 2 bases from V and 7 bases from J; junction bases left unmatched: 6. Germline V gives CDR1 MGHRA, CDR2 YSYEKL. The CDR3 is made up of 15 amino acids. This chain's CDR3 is CASSQNQGAAEKLFF. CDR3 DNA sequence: TGCGCCAGCAGCCAAAATCAGGGGGCGGCTGAAAAACTGTTTTTT.

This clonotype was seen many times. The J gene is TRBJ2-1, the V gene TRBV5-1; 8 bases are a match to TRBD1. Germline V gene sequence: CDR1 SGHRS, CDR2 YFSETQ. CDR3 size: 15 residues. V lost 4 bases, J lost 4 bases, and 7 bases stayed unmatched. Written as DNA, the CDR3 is TGCGCCAGCAGCGCCCAGGGGGCATTGTACAATGAGCAGTTCTTC. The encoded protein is CASSAQGALYNEQFF.

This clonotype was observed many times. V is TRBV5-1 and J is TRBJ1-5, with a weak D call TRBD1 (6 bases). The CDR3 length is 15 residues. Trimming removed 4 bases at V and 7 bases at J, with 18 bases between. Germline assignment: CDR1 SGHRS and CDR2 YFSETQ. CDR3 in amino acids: CASSPSWGAFQPQHF. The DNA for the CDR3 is TGCGCCAGCAGCCCCAGTTGGGGGGCTTTCCAGCCCCAGCATTTT.

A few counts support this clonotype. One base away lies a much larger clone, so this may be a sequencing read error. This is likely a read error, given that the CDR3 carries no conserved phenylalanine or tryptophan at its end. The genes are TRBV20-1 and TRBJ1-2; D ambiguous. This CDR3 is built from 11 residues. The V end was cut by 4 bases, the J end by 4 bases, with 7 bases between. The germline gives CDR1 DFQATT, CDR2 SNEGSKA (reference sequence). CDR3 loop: CSATEAYGYTI. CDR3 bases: TGCAGTGCTACAGAGGCCTATGGCTACACCATC.

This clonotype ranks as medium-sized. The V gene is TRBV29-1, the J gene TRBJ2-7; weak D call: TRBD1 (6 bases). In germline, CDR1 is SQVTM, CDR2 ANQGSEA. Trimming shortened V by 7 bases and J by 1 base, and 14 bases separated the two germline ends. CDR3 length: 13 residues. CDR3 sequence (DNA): TGCAGCGCAATCGGACAGCAGTCCTACGAGCAGTACTTC. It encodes CSAIGQQSYEQYF.

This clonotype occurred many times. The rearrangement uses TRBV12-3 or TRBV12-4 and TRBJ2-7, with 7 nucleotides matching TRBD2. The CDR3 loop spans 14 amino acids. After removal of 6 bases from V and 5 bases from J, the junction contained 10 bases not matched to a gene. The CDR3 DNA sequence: TGTGCCAGCAGGTCCTCGGGGGGAGCGAACGAGCAGTACTTC. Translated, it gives CASRSSGGANEQYF.

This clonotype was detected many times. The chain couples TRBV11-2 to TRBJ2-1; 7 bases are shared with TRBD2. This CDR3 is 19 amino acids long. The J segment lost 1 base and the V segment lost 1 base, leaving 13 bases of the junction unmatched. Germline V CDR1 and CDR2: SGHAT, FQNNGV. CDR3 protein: CASSLGRKVAGLSYNEQFF. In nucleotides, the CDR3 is TGTGCCAGCAGCTTAGGTAGGAAGGTAGCGGGCTTATCCTACAATGAGCAGTTCTTC.

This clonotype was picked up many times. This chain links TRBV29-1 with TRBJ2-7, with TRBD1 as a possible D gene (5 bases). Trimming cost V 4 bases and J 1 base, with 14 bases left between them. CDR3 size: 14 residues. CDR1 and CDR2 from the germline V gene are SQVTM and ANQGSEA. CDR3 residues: CSVARQGRSYEQYF. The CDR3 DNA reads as TGCAGCGTTGCTAGGCAGGGCAGGTCCTACGAGCAGTACTTC.

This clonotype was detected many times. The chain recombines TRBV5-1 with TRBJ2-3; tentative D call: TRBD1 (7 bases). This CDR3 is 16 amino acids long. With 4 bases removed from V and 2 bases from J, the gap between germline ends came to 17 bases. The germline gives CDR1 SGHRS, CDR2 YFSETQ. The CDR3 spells CASSPLATGPTDTQYF. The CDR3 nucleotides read TGCGCCAGCAGCCCCCTAGCGACAGGGCCCACAGATACGCAGTATTTT. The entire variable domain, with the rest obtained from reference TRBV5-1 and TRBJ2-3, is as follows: KAGVTQTPRYLIKTRGQQVTLSCSPISGHRSVSWYQQTPGQGLQFLFEYFSETQRNKGNFPGRFSGRQFSNSRSEMNVSTLELGDSALYLCASSPLATGPTDTQYFGPGTRLTVL.

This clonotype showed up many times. In DNA form, the CDR3 reads TGTGCCAGCAGCTTAGTAAGTCGCGGGGGCACAGATACGCAGTATTTT. Its translation is CASSLVSRGGTDTQYF. This sequence joins TRBV7-6 and TRBJ2-3; weak D call: TRBD2 (6 bases). The CDR3 runs 16 residues. CDR1 and CDR2 (germline): SGHVS, FNYEAQ. The ends were cut back, 1 base at V and 1 base at J, with 12 bases in the middle.

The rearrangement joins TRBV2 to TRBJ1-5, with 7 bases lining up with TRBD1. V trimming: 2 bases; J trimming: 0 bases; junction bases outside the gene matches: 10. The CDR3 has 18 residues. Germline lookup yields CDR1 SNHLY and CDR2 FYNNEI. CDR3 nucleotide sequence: TGTGCCAGCAGTGAACGGGCAGGGGGTGTTTATAGCAATCAGCCCCAGCATTTT. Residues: CASSERAGGVYSNQPQHF.

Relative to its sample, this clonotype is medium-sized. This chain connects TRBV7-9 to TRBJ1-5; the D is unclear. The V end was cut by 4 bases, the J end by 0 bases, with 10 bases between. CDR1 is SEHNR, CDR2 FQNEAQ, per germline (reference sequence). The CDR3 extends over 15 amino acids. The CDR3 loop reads CASSSDGNSNQPQHF. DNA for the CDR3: TGTGCCAGCAGCTCCGACGGAAATAGCAATCAGCCCCAGCATTTT.

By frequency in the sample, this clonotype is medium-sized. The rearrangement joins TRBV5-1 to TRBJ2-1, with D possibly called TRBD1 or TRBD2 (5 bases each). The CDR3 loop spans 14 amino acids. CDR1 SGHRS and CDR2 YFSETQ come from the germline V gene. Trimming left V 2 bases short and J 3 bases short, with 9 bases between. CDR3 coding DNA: TGCGCCAGCAGCTTAGGGGACGACTACAATGAGCAGTTCTTC. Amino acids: CASSLGDDYNEQFF.

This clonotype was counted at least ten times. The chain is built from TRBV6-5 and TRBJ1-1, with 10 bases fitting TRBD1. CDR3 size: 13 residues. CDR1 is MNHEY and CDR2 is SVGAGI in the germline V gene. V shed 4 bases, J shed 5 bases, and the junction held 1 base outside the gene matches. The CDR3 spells CASSSDRGTEAFF. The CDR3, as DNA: TGTGCCAGCAGTTCGGACAGGGGGACTGAAGCTTTCTTT.